These T cell receptor beta chains were read from a single sample in a study of T cells after yellow fever vaccination. TCRdb re-called the 5' RACE reads through MiXCR, storing one row per CDR3 protein. This sample carries 620,000 or so distinct CDR3 sequences, 12% of them seen once, and the ten largest clones take about 15%. The sample in question was PBMCs, obtained on the day of the yellow fever booster vaccination. Receptors were obtained from a man aged 25 to 45 who received the YFV17D yellow fever vaccine. Both conserved end residues are part of each CDR3. Each record gives: CDR3 length, V gene, J gene, CDR3 protein.

CDR3 length: 14; V gene: TRBV20-1; J gene: TRBJ2-1; CDR3 protein: CSARVSISYNEQFF
CDR3 length: 16; V gene: TRBV27; J gene: TRBJ1-2; CDR3 protein: CASSLSSGVGNYGYTF
CDR3 length: 13; V gene: TRBV9; J gene: TRBJ2-7; CDR3 protein: CASSVREGYEQYF
CDR3 length: 14; V gene: TRBV6-2/TRBV6-3; J gene: TRBJ1-5; CDR3 protein: CASSRPGTGQPQHF
CDR3 length: 18; V gene: TRBV30; J gene: TRBJ2-2; CDR3 protein: CAWSVRRGTSGRSGELFF
CDR3 length: 20; V gene: TRBV11-2; J gene: TRBJ2-5; CDR3 protein: CASSLVMTTSGRGGQETQYF
CDR3 length: 18; V gene: TRBV29-1; J gene: TRBJ2-1; CDR3 protein: CSVEDLTSGSMGYNEQFF
CDR3 length: 16; V gene: TRBV7-9; J gene: TRBJ2-5; CDR3 protein: CASSLQDRGRQETQYF
CDR3 length: 14; V gene: TRBV7-9; J gene: TRBJ1-5; CDR3 protein: CASSSGIPNQPQHF
CDR3 length: 13; V gene: TRBV5-1; J gene: TRBJ2-7; CDR3 protein: CASKRDGNYEQYF
CDR3 length: 14; V gene: TRBV10-3; J gene: TRBJ2-7; CDR3 protein: CAISGGDVTYEQYF
CDR3 length: 14; V gene: TRBV20-1; J gene: TRBJ2-1; CDR3 protein: CSAHSGLPSDEQFF
CDR3 length: 16; V gene: TRBV6-5; J gene: TRBJ1-1; CDR3 protein: CASSYSGEGMSTEAFF
CDR3 length: 16; V gene: TRBV7-2; J gene: TRBJ2-7; CDR3 protein: CASSLVGGGQTYEQYF
CDR3 length: 10; V gene: TRBV24-1; J gene: TRBJ2-6; CDR3 protein: CATTSGYLTF
CDR3 length: 16; V gene: TRBV5-1; J gene: TRBJ2-1; CDR3 protein: CASSTAGAGLGNEQFF
CDR3 length: 17; V gene: TRBV12-5; J gene: TRBJ1-1; CDR3 protein: CASGTPDPTGAANEAFF
CDR3 length: 19; V gene: TRBV11-1; J gene: TRBJ2-1; CDR3 protein: CASSPKLRLAGPSYNEQFF
CDR3 length: 15; V gene: TRBV5-1; J gene: TRBJ2-3; CDR3 protein: CASREGGSGTDTQYF
CDR3 length: 15; V gene: TRBV7-2; J gene: TRBJ2-6; CDR3 protein: CASSTGDAGANVLTF
CDR3 length: 12; V gene: TRBV5-1; J gene: TRBJ2-3; CDR3 protein: CASSLEVDTQYF
CDR3 length: 15; V gene: TRBV3-1; J gene: TRBJ2-7; CDR3 protein: CASSPLAGRGYEQYF
CDR3 length: 14; V gene: TRBV10-1; J gene: TRBJ2-1; CDR3 protein: CASSGTRTYNEQFF
CDR3 length: 15; V gene: TRBV7-2; J gene: TRBJ2-7; CDR3 protein: CASSRTSTGVPEQYF
CDR3 length: 16; V gene: TRBV6-1; J gene: TRBJ2-1; CDR3 protein: CASSENERDYNNEQFF
CDR3 length: 13; V gene: TRBV7-9; J gene: TRBJ2-1; CDR3 protein: CASNSRSGGEQFF
CDR3 length: 17; V gene: TRBV12-3/TRBV12-4; J gene: TRBJ1-5; CDR3 protein: CASTRFPTLRVNQPQHF
CDR3 length: 15; V gene: TRBV27; J gene: TRBJ2-1; CDR3 protein: CASKTSGNSYNEQFF
CDR3 length: 15; V gene: TRBV7-3; J gene: TRBJ1-1; CDR3 protein: CASSPNLGRNTEAFF
CDR3 length: 14; V gene: TRBV7-9; J gene: TRBJ2-1; CDR3 protein: CAGSLFWEHNEQFF
CDR3 length: 15; V gene: TRBV11-2; J gene: TRBJ2-1; CDR3 protein: CASSANPGIYNEQFF
CDR3 length: 11; V gene: TRBV30; J gene: TRBJ2-1; CDR3 protein: CAWSMGNEQFF
CDR3 length: 15; V gene: TRBV28; J gene: TRBJ2-7; CDR3 protein: CASSLGGDLRYEQYF
CDR3 length: 15; V gene: TRBV5-1; J gene: TRBJ2-3; CDR3 protein: CASSTARDQRDTQYF
CDR3 length: 14; V gene: TRBV19; J gene: TRBJ2-1; CDR3 protein: CASSHLTGNVEQFF
CDR3 length: 13; V gene: TRBV2; J gene: TRBJ2-7; CDR3 protein: CASSRTGGYEQYF
CDR3 length: 19; V gene: TRBV28; J gene: TRBJ2-3; CDR3 protein: CASSRAGMTSGGPGDTQYF
CDR3 length: 13; V gene: TRBV27; J gene: TRBJ1-5; CDR3 protein: CASTFRVGQPQHF
CDR3 length: 13; V gene: TRBV7-9; J gene: TRBJ2-7; CDR3 protein: CASSSGTAGDQNF
CDR3 length: 13; V gene: TRBV29-1; J gene: TRBJ1-1; CDR3 protein: CSVEGGLNTEAFF